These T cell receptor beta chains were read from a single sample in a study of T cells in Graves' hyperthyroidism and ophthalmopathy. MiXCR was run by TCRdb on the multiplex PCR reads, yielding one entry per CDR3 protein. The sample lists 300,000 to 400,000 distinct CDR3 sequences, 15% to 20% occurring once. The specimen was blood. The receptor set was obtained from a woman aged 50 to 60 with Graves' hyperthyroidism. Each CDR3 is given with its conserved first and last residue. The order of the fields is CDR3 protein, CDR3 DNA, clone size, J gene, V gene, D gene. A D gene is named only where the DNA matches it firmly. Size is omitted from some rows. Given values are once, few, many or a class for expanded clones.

CDR3 protein: CSVSRANRGADTGELFF; CDR3 DNA: TGCAGCGTATCTAGGGCAAACAGGGGGGCGGACACCGGGGAGCTGTTTTTT; clone size: NA; J gene: TRBJ2-2; V gene: TRBV29-1; D gene: TRBD1
CDR3 protein: CASSQRDYPIIEQYF; CDR3 DNA: TGCGCCAGCAGCCAACGGGACTACCCGATTATTGAGCAGTACTTC; clone size: NA; J gene: TRBJ2-7; V gene: TRBV4-1; D gene: TRBD2
CDR3 protein: CASSSGSNGDYNSPLHF; CDR3 DNA: TGTGCCAGCAGCTCCGGGTCCAACGGGGATTATAATTCACCCCTCCACTTT; clone size: NA; J gene: TRBJ1-6; V gene: TRBV11-3; D gene: NA
CDR3 protein: CASSPRGGVETYEQYF; CDR3 DNA: TGTGCCAGCAGTCCCCGAGGGGGTGTTGAAACCTACGAGCAGTACTTC; clone size: many; J gene: TRBJ2-7; V gene: TRBV6-1; D gene: NA
CDR3 protein: CASKWGVTGELFF; CDR3 DNA: TGTGCCAGCAAGTGGGGAGTCACCGGGGAGCTGTTTTTT; clone size: many; J gene: TRBJ2-2; V gene: TRBV11-2; D gene: NA
CDR3 protein: CASSLRGTGMGNEQFF; CDR3 DNA: TGTGCCAGCAGCTTACGAGGGACAGGGATGGGGAATGAGCAGTTCTTC; clone size: few; J gene: TRBJ2-1; V gene: TRBV7-9; D gene: TRBD1
CDR3 protein: CASSLGGANTGELFF; CDR3 DNA: TGTGCCAGCAGTCTCGGAGGAGCGAACACCGGGGAGCTGTTTTTT; clone size: many; J gene: TRBJ2-2; V gene: TRBV28; D gene: NA
CDR3 protein: CASSYGDYGYTF; CDR3 DNA: TGTGCCAGCAGTTACGGAGACTATGGCTACACCTTC; clone size: many; J gene: TRBJ1-2; V gene: TRBV6-6; D gene: NA
CDR3 protein: CASTASQVGGWNGYTF; CDR3 DNA: TGTGCCAGCACCGCCTCCCAGGTGGGGGGCTGGAATGGCTACACCTTC; clone size: NA; J gene: TRBJ1-2; V gene: TRBV12-3/TRBV12-4; D gene: NA
CDR3 protein: CASSQGQGGSPLHF; CDR3 DNA: TGTGCCAGCAGCCAAGGCCAGGGTGGCTCACCCCTCCACTTT; clone size: NA; J gene: TRBJ1-6; V gene: TRBV3-1; D gene: NA